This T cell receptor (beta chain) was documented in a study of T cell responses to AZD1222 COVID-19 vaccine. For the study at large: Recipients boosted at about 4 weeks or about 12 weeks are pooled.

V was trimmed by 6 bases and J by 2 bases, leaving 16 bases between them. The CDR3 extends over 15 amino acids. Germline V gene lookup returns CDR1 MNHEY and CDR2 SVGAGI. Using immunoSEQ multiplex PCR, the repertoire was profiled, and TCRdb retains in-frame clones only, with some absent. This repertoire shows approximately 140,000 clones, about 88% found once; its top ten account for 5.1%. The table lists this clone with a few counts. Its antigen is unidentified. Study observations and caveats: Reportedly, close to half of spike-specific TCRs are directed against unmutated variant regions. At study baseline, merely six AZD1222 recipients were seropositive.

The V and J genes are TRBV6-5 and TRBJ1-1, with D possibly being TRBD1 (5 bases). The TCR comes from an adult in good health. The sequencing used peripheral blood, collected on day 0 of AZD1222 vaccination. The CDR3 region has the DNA TGTGCCAGCAGCCCGGGGCGAACATACAACACTGAAGCTTTCTTT. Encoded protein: CASSPGRTYNTEAFF.